This T cell receptor beta chain was documented in a study of control samples from healthy donors and cancer patients. This CDR3 has 16 amino acids. CDR1 is MDHEN and CDR2 is SYDVKM in the germline V gene. V was shortened by 3 bases and J by 4 bases, with 18 bases between the two germline ends. Sequenced by immunoSEQ multiplex PCR; TCRdb stores in-frame clones only, minus some. The sample lists around 40,000 clones; less than 95% were seen once. The source material was PBMCs. The clonotype comes from a woman between 40 and 50 years old with head and neck cancer. This chain joins TRBV28 and TRBJ1-2; D might be TRBD1 (5 bases). The CDR3 loop is CASSLYEGRGSYGYTF. CDR3 nucleotides: TGTGCCAGCAGTTTGTACGAGGGAAGGGGTAGCTATGGCTACACCTTC.